This record concerns one TCR beta chain sequence. The data originate from a study of T cell responses to AZD1222 COVID-19 vaccine. Germline CDR1 and CDR2: SQVTM and ANQGSEA. V was clipped by 7 bases and J by 9 bases; unmatched bases: 20. This CDR3 comprises 15 residues. The repertoire was sequenced with immunoSEQ multiplex PCR; TCRdb's copy has only in-frame clones and lacks some. Here the sample spans fewer than 110,000 clones, 91% being singletons. V usage is TRBV29-1 and J usage is TRBJ2-7, with TRBD1 identical over 8 bases. The sequenced sample was peripheral blood, obtained on day 0 of AZD1222 vaccination. The receptor was derived from an adult in good health. This CDR3 is CSARAIGTGATGQYF. The CDR3 coding sequence is TGCAGCGCCAGAGCCATCGGGACAGGAGCTACGGGGCAGTACTTC.